This record covers a single T cell receptor (beta chain). What it binds is not known. This sample is part of a study of T cell responses to AZD1222 COVID-19 vaccine. Overall study context: Second doses were pooled across both intervals (about 4 or about 12 weeks). Points from the study as a whole: Donors, mostly white British, included more females; clonal diversity was possibly underestimated. Repertoires were collected only later (after the peak T cell response had occurred).

The protocol was immunoSEQ multiplex PCR, while the TCRdb copy is restricted to in-frame clones and leaves out a portion. This sample has roughly 30,000 clones; just under 80% occur once, and the top ten carry roughly 6%. J was trimmed by 4 bases and V by 5 bases; bases with no gene match: 6. Germline CDR1 SNHLY, CDR2 FYNNEI. This CDR3 spans 16 amino acids. The sequenced sample was peripheral blood, obtained on day 0 of AZD1222 vaccination. The chain carries TRBV2 and TRBJ2-2; 11 positions agree with TRBD2. This sequence was found in an adult in good health. The CDR3 DNA is TGTGCCAGCAGTCCACTAGCGGGAGTTCCCACCGGGGAGCTGTTTTTT. Protein product: CASSPLAGVPTGELFF.